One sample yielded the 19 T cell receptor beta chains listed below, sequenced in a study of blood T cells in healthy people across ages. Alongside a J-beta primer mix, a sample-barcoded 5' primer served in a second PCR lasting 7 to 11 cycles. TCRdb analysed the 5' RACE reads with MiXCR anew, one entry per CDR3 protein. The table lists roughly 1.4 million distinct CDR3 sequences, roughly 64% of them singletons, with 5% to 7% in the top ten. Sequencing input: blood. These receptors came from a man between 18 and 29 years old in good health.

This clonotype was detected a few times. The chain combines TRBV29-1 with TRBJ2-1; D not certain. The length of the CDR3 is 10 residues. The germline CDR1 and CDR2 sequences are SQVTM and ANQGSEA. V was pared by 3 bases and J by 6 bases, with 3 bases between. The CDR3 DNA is TGCAGCGTTGACAGCAATGAGCAGTTCTTC. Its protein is CSVDSNEQFF.

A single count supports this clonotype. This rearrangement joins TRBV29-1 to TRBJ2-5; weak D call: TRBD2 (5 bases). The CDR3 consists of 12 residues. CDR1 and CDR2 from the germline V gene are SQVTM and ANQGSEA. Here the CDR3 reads CGSGLTQETQYF. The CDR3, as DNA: TGCGGCTCAGGACTTACCCAAGAGACCCAGTACTTC.

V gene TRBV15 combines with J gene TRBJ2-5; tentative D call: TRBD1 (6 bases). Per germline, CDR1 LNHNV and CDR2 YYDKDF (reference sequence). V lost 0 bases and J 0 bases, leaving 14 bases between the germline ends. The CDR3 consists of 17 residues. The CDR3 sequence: CATSRDAPDSNQETQYF. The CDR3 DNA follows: TGTGCCACCAGCAGAGATGCCCCGGACAGCAACCAAGAGACCCAGTACTTC.

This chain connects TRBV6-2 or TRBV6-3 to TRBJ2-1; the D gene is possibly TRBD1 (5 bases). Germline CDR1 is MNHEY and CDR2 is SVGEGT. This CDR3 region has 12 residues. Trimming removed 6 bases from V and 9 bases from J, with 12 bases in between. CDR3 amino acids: CASSIGASEQFF. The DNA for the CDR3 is TGTGCCAGCAGCATTGGGGCGTCTGAGCAGTTCTTC.

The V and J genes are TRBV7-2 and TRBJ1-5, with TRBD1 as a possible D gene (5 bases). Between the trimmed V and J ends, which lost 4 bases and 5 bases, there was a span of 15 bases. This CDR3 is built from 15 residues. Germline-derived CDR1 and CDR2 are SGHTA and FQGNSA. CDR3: CASSSGEAGHQPQHF. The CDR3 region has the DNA TGTGCCAGCAGCTCGGGGGAGGCAGGACATCAGCCCCAGCATTTT.

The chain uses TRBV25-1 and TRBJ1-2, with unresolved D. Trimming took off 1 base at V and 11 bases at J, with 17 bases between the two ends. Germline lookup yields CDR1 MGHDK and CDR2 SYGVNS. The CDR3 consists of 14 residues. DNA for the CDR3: TGTGCCAGCAGTGAATCAAAGTTACAATGGGAGTACACCTTC. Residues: CASSESKLQWEYTF.

The DNA for the CDR3 is TGTGCCAGCAGCCTCGGGCGGGGACAGCCCGACTATGGCTACACCTTC. It encodes CASSLGRGQPDYGYTF. This chain joins TRBV7-9 and TRBJ1-2; 7 bases map to TRBD1. The germline CDR1 and CDR2 sequences are SEHNR and FQNEAQ (reference sequence). The CDR3 is 16 amino acids. V was pared by 5 bases and J by 3 bases, with 12 bases of the junction left unmatched.

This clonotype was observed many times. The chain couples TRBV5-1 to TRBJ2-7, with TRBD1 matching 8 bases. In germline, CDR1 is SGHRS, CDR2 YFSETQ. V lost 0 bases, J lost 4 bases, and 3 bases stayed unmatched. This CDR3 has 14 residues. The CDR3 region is CASSLATGGYEQYF. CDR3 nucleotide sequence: TGCGCCAGCAGCTTGGCTACAGGGGGATACGAGCAGTACTTC.

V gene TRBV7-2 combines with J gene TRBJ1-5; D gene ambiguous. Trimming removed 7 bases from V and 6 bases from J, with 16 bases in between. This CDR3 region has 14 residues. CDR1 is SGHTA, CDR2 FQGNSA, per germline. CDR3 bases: TGTGCCAGCATTCTTCACCAGACCGGTCAGCCCCAGCATTTT. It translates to CASILHQTGQPQHF.

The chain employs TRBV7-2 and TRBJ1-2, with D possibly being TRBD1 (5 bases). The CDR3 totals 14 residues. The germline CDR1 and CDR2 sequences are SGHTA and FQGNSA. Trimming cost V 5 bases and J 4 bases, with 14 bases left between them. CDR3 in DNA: TGTGCCAGCAGCCAACCGACAGAGTTCTATGGCTACACCTTC. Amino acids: CASSQPTEFYGYTF.

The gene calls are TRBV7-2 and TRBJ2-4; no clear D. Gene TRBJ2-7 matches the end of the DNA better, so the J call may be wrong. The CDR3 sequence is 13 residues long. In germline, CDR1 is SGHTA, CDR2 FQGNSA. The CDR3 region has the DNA TGTGCCAGCAGCTTAGAGCTCCGGAACGAGCAGTACTTC. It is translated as CASSLELRNEQYF.

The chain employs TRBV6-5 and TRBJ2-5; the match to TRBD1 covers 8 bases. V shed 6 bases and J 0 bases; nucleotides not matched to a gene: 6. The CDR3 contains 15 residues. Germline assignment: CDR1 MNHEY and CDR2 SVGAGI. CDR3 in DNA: TGTGCCAGCAGCGATGGGACAGGCTACCAAGAGACCCAGTACTTC. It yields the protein CASSDGTGYQETQYF.

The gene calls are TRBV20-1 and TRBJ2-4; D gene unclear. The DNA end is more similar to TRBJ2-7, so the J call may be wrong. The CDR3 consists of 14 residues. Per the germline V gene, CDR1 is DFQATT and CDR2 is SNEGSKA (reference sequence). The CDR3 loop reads CSALEVGLAYEQYF. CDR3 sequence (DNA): TGCAGTGCTCTTGAAGTCGGGCTAGCCTACGAGCAGTACTTC.

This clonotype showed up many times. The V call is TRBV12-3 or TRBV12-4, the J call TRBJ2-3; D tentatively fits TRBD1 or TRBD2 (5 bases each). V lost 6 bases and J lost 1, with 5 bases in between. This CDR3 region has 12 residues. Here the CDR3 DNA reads TGTGCCAGCAGGGGGGGCACAGATACGCAGTATTTT. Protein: CASRGGTDTQYF.

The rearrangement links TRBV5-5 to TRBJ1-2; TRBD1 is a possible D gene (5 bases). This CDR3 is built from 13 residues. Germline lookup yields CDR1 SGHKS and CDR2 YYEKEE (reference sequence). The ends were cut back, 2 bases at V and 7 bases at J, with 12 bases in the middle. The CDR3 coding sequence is TGTGCCAGCAGCTTCGAGGGGTGGAGTGGCTACACCTTC. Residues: CASSFEGWSGYTF.

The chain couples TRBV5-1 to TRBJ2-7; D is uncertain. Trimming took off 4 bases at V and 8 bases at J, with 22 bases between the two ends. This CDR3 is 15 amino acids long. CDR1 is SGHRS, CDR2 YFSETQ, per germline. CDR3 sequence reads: CASSPRTQPTLQQYF. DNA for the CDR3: TGCGCCAGCAGCCCGCGGACCCAACCTACGCTCCAGCAGTACTTC. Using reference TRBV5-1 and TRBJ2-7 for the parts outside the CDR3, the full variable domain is KAGVTQTPRYLIKTRGQQVTLSCSPISGHRSVSWYQQTPGQGLQFLFEYFSETQRNKGNFPGRFSGRQFSNSRSEMNVSTLELGDSALYLCASSPRTQPTLQQYFGPGTRLTVT.

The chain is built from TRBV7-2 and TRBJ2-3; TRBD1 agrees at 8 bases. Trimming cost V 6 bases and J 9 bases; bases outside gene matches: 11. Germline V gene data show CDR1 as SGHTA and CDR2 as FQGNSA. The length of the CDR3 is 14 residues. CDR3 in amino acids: CASSSVGQGDTQYF. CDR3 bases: TGTGCCAGCAGTTCTGTCGGACAGGGAGACACGCAGTATTTT.

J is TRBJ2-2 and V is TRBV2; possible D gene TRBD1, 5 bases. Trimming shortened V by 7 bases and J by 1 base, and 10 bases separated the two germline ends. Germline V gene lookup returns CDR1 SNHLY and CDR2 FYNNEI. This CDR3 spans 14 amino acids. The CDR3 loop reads CASKRQQNTGELFF. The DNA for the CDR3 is TGTGCCAGCAAGAGACAGCAGAACACCGGGGAGCTGTTTTTT.

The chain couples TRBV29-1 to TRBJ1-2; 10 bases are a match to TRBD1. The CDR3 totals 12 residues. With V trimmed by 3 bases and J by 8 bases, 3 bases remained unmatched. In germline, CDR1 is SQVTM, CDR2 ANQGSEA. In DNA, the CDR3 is TGCAGCGTTGAGGGACAGGGGTTAGGCTACACCTTC. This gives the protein CSVEGQGLGYTF.